Shown below are 29 T cell receptor beta chains from a single sample sequenced in a study of cytomegalovirus exposure and HLA in healthy donors. The study ran its PCR with 60 Vbeta and 13 Jbeta primers. TCRdb's table, derived via immunoSEQ multiplex PCR, lists solely in-frame clones and lacks some. Of 97,000 or so clones detected, roughly two thirds appear once; the ten largest clones hold about 2.5%. Specimen: PBMCs. Receptors originate from a man aged 45-60 years in good health and CMV-seronegative.

The chain employs TRBV2 and TRBJ1-4; 10 nucleotides align to TRBD1. J was trimmed by 7 bases and V by 6 bases; bases with no gene match: 8. Germline V gene lookup returns CDR1 SNHLY and CDR2 FYNNEI. This CDR3 has 15 amino acids. CDR3 sequence (DNA): TGTGCCAGCAGGGGGACAGGGGTCGGTGGTGAAAAACTGTTTTTT. This sequence encodes CASRGTGVGGEKLFF.

The rearrangement links TRBV7-9 to TRBJ2-1; 15 positions match TRBD2. Germline-derived CDR1 and CDR2 are SEHNR and FQNEAQ (reference sequence). This CDR3 has 17 amino acids. J lost 1 base, V lost 6 bases, and 4 bases had no gene match. The chain's CDR3 is CASRVGTSGRSYNEQFF. CDR3 in DNA: TGTGCCAGCAGGGTAGGGACTAGCGGGAGGTCCTACAATGAGCAGTTCTTC.

J is TRBJ1-2 and V is TRBV7-2; a weak D match, TRBD1 (5 bases). CDR3 length: 13 residues. Deletions cut 2 bases from V and 5 bases from J, with 9 bases between. The germline CDR1 and CDR2 sequences are SGHTA and FQGNSA. CDR3 protein: CASSLPGLYGYTF. CDR3 sequence (DNA): TGTGCCAGCAGCTTACCAGGGTTGTATGGCTACACCTTC.

The sample holds a few counts of this clone. The chain is built from TRBV6-6 and TRBJ1-5; 7 positions agree with TRBD1. The V and J ends lost 5 bases and 0 bases, in that order; junction bases with no gene match: 4. This CDR3 comprises 15 residues. The germline CDR1 and CDR2 sequences are MNHNY and SVGAGI (reference sequence). In nucleotides, the CDR3 is TGTGCCAGCAGTGTGAACAGGGGTAGCAATCAGCCCCAGCATTTT. Translating it yields CASSVNRGSNQPQHF.

The rearrangement uses TRBV18 and TRBJ1-1, with TRBD1 matching over 8 bases. With 4 bases clipped from V and 3 bases from J, the junction kept 4 bases outside the gene matches. Germline CDR1 reads KGHSH; CDR2 reads LQKENI. There are 14 residues in the CDR3. DNA for the CDR3: TGTGCCAGCTCACTGGACAGGGACTACACTGAAGCTTTCTTT. The encoded protein is CASSLDRDYTEAFF.

The chain couples TRBV15 to TRBJ1-2, with 7 bases lining up with TRBD1. The CDR3 is 18 residues long. V trimming: 2 bases; J trimming: 5 bases; junction bases outside the gene matches: 17. Looked up from germline, CDR1 is LNHNV and CDR2 is YYDKDF (reference sequence). DNA of the CDR3: TGTGCCACCAGCAGACCCCTCCGCGCGACAGGGACGGGGTATGGCTACACCTTC. It translates to CATSRPLRATGTGYGYTF.

This clone appeared a single time. The chain carries TRBV28 and TRBJ2-5; 11 bases line up with TRBD1. The germline V gene encodes CDR1 MDHEN and CDR2 SYDVKM. This CDR3 contains 16 residues. Trimming cost V 4 bases and J 0 bases; bases outside gene matches: 4. CDR3 residues: CASSSPGQGDQETQYF. The CDR3 DNA is TGTGCCAGCAGTTCCCCGGGACAGGGGGACCAAGAGACCCAGTACTTC.

The rearrangement uses TRBV15 and TRBJ2-7; no reliable D call. The length of the CDR3 is 14 residues. V was shortened by 3 bases and J by 2 bases, with 11 bases between the two germline ends. Germline V gene sequence: CDR1 LNHNV, CDR2 YYDKDF (reference sequence). The CDR3 nucleotides read TGTGCCACCAGCAGCGGCGGCAATGCCTACGAGCAGTACTTC. It codes for CATSSGGNAYEQYF.

V is TRBV7-9 and J is TRBJ2-5; 8 bases match TRBD1. V dropped 2 bases and J dropped 3; count of bases not matched to a gene: 5. CDR1 and CDR2 (germline): SEHNR, FQNEAQ (reference sequence). The CDR3 extends over 15 amino acids. The CDR3 region has the DNA TGTGCCAGCAGCTTATGGCAGGGGGCCGAAGAGACCCAGTACTTC. As protein: CASSLWQGAEETQYF.

There are a few counts of this clone. The chain joins TRBV11-3 to TRBJ1-1; D ambiguous. CDR1 SGHNT and CDR2 YENEEA come from the germline V gene. V was pared by 8 bases and J by 5 bases, with 15 bases between. The CDR3 sequence is 13 residues long. CDR3 region: CASGSTGRTEAFF. The CDR3 nucleotides read TGTGCCAGCGGATCTACCGGGAGAACTGAAGCTTTCTTT.

CDR3: CASSRLQGAGNTIYF. As DNA, the CDR3 is TGTGCCAGCAGCCGGCTACAGGGGGCTGGAAACACCATATATTTT. The V call is TRBV7-6, the J call TRBJ1-3; 8 nucleotides align to TRBD1. Unmatched junction bases numbered 5, after V lost 5 bases and J lost 2 bases. The CDR3 consists of 15 residues. Germline lookup yields CDR1 SGHVS and CDR2 FNYEAQ.

V usage is TRBV28 and J usage is TRBJ2-3, with D perhaps matching TRBD1 (6 bases). The germline CDR1 and CDR2 sequences are MDHEN and SYDVKM. V dropped 6 bases and J dropped 1 base, with 29 bases sitting between them. The CDR3 is 20 residues long. CDR3 in DNA: TGTGCCAGCAGAACCCCTTTGCTGGGGGCTTCCGTGGCCCGCACAGATACGCAGTATTTT. This sequence encodes CASRTPLLGASVARTDTQYF. Looking up the rest from reference TRBV28 and TRBJ2-3 gives the full variable domain: DVKVTQSSRYLVKRTGEKVFLECVQDMDHENMFWYRQDPGLGLRLIYFSYDVKMKEKGDIPEGYSVSREKKERFSLILESASTNQTSMYLCASRTPLLGASVARTDTQYFGPGTRLTVL.

The rearrangement joins TRBV2 to TRBJ2-2, with TRBD2 as a possible D gene (5 bases). The CDR3 covers 13 residues. Deletions cut 7 bases from V and 6 bases from J, with 12 bases between. CDR1 and CDR2 (germline): SNHLY, FYNNEI. The CDR3, as DNA: TGTGCCAGCATTGAGGGCGGGTCCGGGGAGCTGTTTTTT. It codes for CASIEGGSGELFF.

The sample holds a few counts of this clone. The gene calls are TRBV7-6 and TRBJ2-1, with TRBD2 identical over 8 bases. CDR3 length: 19 residues. J gave up 2 bases and V 0 bases, and 12 bases lay outside the gene matches. CDR1 is SGHVS and CDR2 is FNYEAQ in the germline V gene. CDR3 DNA: TGTGCCAGCAGCTTAGCAACTTCAGCGGGGGCCCTCCCCTACAATGAGCAGTTCTTC. It encodes CASSLATSAGALPYNEQFF.

This clone came up a few times. The rearrangement uses TRBV5-1 and TRBJ2-1; 8 bases fit TRBD1. The CDR3 is 16 amino acids. V lost 5 bases and J lost 5; bases outside the gene matches: 12. The V gene's germline CDR1 is SGHRS and CDR2 YFSETQ. The CDR3 region is CASSSSGGRGNNEQFF. The CDR3 DNA sequence: TGCGCCAGCAGTTCCTCAGGGGGCAGGGGTAACAATGAGCAGTTCTTC.

The genes are TRBV4-2 and TRBJ2-1; weak D call: TRBD1 (6 bases). Germline V gene sequence: CDR1 LGHNA, CDR2 YNFKEQ. This CDR3 has 14 amino acids. The ends were cut back, 0 bases at V and 5 bases at J, with 8 bases in the middle. CDR3 sequence (DNA): TGTGCCAGCAGCCAAGATGCAGGGGACAATGAGCAGTTCTTC. It translates to CASSQDAGDNEQFF.

The V and J genes are TRBV6-1 and TRBJ1-6, with 7 bases identical to TRBD1. Germline CDR1 and CDR2: MNHNS and SASEGT. Germline trimming cut 5 bases from V and 8 bases from J; bases unmatched to any gene: 9. This CDR3 has 15 amino acids. CDR3 amino acids: CASSPRTGGHSPLHF. CDR3 nucleotides: TGTGCCAGCAGTCCTCGGACAGGCGGTCATTCACCCCTCCACTTT.

J is TRBJ2-7 and V is TRBV28, with D possibly matching TRBD2 (6 bases). The CDR3 has 14 residues. The germline V gene has CDR1 MDHEN and CDR2 SYDVKM. Trimming cost V 6 bases and J 2 bases, with 14 bases left between them. Here the CDR3 DNA reads TGTGCCAGCAGCCCTGTAGGGAGGCCCTACGAGCAGTACTTC. This codes for CASSPVGRPYEQYF.

This clone was counted only a few times. The gene calls are TRBV4-3 and TRBJ2-2; no reliable D call. Looked up from germline, CDR1 is LGHNA and CDR2 is YSLEER. V lost 5 bases and J lost 4, with 11 bases in between. This CDR3 region has 14 residues. The CDR3 loop is CASSTFEATGELFF. As DNA, the CDR3 is TGCGCCAGCAGCACGTTTGAAGCCACCGGGGAGCTGTTTTTT.

CDR3 nucleotides: TGTGCCAGCAGATCGGACAGGGGCTTGTATGGCTACACCTTC. It specifies CASRSDRGLYGYTF. The genes are TRBV5-6 and TRBJ1-2, with TRBD1 matching over 9 bases. Trimming removed 5 bases from V and 5 bases from J; junction bases left unmatched: 7. Germline CDR1 is SGHDT and CDR2 is YYEEEE. This CDR3 has 14 residues.

The rearrangement links TRBV7-9 to TRBJ2-7; tentatively, D is TRBD2 (7 bases). Per the germline V gene, CDR1 is SEHNR and CDR2 is FQNEAQ (reference sequence). V shed 10 bases and J shed 3 bases, with 16 bases lying between them. The CDR3 sequence is 13 residues long. The CDR3 DNA reads as TGTGCCAACCCGAAGGGGGGGGACTACGAGCAGTACTTC. Protein sequence: CANPKGGDYEQYF.

This clone turned up a few times. The rearrangement links TRBV5-6 to TRBJ1-2, with TRBD1 matching over 7 bases. J lost 8 bases, V lost 4 bases, and 11 bases had no gene match. The CDR3 contains 14 residues. The germline gives CDR1 SGHDT, CDR2 YYEEEE. The CDR3 reads CASSANRGRRGYTF. As DNA, the CDR3 is TGTGCCAGCAGCGCCAACAGGGGACGTCGGGGCTACACCTTC.

The chain links TRBV6-5 to TRBJ1-5; a weak D match, TRBD1 (6 bases). The CDR3 runs 13 residues. Germline CDR1 MNHEY, CDR2 SVGAGI. V lost 5 bases to trimming and J lost 5 bases, with 10 bases between them. CDR3 sequence (DNA): TGTGCCAGCAGTCGGACAGACGATCAGCCCCAGCATTTT. It codes for CASSRTDDQPQHF.

This clone was observed a handful of times. This rearrangement joins TRBV4-2 to TRBJ1-4; a weak D match, TRBD1 (6 bases). V dropped 2 bases and J dropped 1 base, with 14 bases sitting between them. Germline assignment: CDR1 LGHNA and CDR2 YNFKEQ. This CDR3 contains 17 residues. This chain's CDR3 is CASSQRQGRGTNEKLFF. Here the CDR3 DNA reads TGTGCCAGCAGCCAAAGGCAGGGCAGGGGAACTAATGAAAAACTGTTTTTT.

This CDR3 reads CASREQGSVKNIQYF. CDR3 nucleotides: TGTGCCAGCAGGGAACAGGGGAGCGTCAAAAACATTCAGTACTTC. V is TRBV6-5 and J is TRBJ2-4, with 7 positions matching TRBD1. This CDR3 comprises 15 residues. The J segment lost 3 bases and the V segment lost 6 bases, leaving 8 bases of the junction unmatched. Germline values: CDR1 MNHEY, CDR2 SVGAGI.

This chain links TRBV4-3 with TRBJ2-7, with TRBD2 identical over 7 bases. This CDR3 region has 18 residues. V trimming: 0 bases; J trimming: 3 bases; junction bases outside the gene matches: 14. The germline V gene encodes CDR1 LGHNA and CDR2 YSLEER. The CDR3 region is CASSQDGPLASGDYEQYF. CDR3 bases: TGCGCCAGCAGCCAAGATGGCCCCCTTGCGAGCGGGGACTACGAGCAGTACTTC.

This clone was observed once. The chain is built from TRBV29-1 and TRBJ2-3, with a possible D match to TRBD2 (5 bases). V dropped 4 bases and J dropped 7 bases, with 9 bases sitting between them. Germline loops: CDR1 SQVTM, CDR2 ANQGSEA. The CDR3 spans 11 residues. The CDR3 here is CSVGERHTQYF. The CDR3 nucleotides read TGCAGCGTTGGGGAGCGTCATACGCAGTATTTT.

The genes are TRBV5-6 and TRBJ1-2; 9 bases agree with TRBD1. After removal of 6 bases from V and 0 bases from J, the junction contained 6 bases not matched to a gene. CDR1 and CDR2 (germline): SGHDT, YYEEEE. This CDR3 region has 15 residues. Written as DNA, the CDR3 is TGTGCCAGCATTACAGGGGGCAAATCTAACTATGGCTACACCTTC. Its translation is CASITGGKSNYGYTF.

The chain uses TRBV5-1 and TRBJ2-1; D gene uncertain. With 4 bases removed from V and 8 bases from J, the gap between germline ends came to 7 bases. The CDR3 covers 11 residues. CDR1 is SGHRS, CDR2 YFSETQ, per germline. CDR3 residues: CASSQAYEQFF. Written as DNA, the CDR3 is TGCGCCAGCAGCCAGGCCTATGAGCAGTTCTTC.